These 8 T cell receptor beta chains were sequenced from one sample in a study of blood T cell repertoires in COVID-19. Assay: immunoSEQ multiplex PCR; the TCRdb copy retains only in-frame clones and omits some. The sample holds more than 200,000 clones; about 89% are singletons and the top ten take under 2.5%. The source material was PBMCs or T cells enriched from blood (not recorded which). All receptors derive from a woman under 30 who had recovered from COVID-19.

This clone was seen once. This chain joins TRBV12-3 or TRBV12-4 and TRBJ2-3, with D unclear. This CDR3 is 11 amino acids long. Trimming pared 6 bases from V and 3 bases from J, leaving 4 bases between. CDR3 in amino acids: CASSRTDTQYF. The CDR3 DNA sequence: TGTGCCAGCAGCAGGACAGATACGCAGTATTTT.

The chain couples TRBV11-3 to TRBJ2-7; 9 nucleotides line up with TRBD1. V was pared by 5 bases and J by 2 bases, with 19 bases of the junction left unmatched. The CDR3 sequence is 19 residues long. Germline loops: CDR1 SGHNT, CDR2 YENEEA. The CDR3 nucleotides are TGTGCCAGCAGCCCGGTCTCGAAAGGGACAGGGATCATAACCTACGAGCAGTACTTC. Amino acid sequence: CASSPVSKGTGIITYEQYF.

This CDR3 is CASSAEGVSTEAFF. The CDR3 DNA follows: TGTGCCAGCAGTGCCGAGGGGGTCTCCACTGAAGCTTTCTTT. This chain joins TRBV6-4 and TRBJ1-1; the D gene is possibly TRBD1 (6 bases). This CDR3 has 14 amino acids. CDR1 MRHNA and CDR2 SNTAGT come from the germline V gene. V lost 4 bases and J 4 bases, leaving 13 bases between the germline ends.

The V gene is TRBV25-1, the J gene TRBJ2-1; TRBD2 matches at 7 bases. Germline V gene data show CDR1 as MGHDK and CDR2 as SYGVNS. The CDR3 contains 13 residues. The J segment lost 7 bases and the V segment lost 10 bases, leaving 10 bases of the junction unmatched. The CDR3 sequence: CATRGSGVNEQFF. The CDR3, as DNA: TGTGCCACGCGGGGGTCCGGGGTAAATGAGCAGTTCTTC.

The chain is built from TRBV5-1 and TRBJ2-1; no clear D gene. V was shortened by 0 bases and J by 0 bases, with 10 bases between the two germline ends. This CDR3 comprises 16 residues. Germline lookup yields CDR1 SGHRS and CDR2 YFSETQ. The CDR3, as DNA: TGCGCCAGCAGCTTGGGACACCAGAGCTCCTACAATGAGCAGTTCTTC. Amino acids: CASSLGHQSSYNEQFF.

This rearrangement joins TRBV19 to TRBJ1-6; D is undetermined. CDR3 length: 14 amino acids. V dropped 7 bases and J dropped 4 bases, with 11 bases sitting between them. The germline CDR1 and CDR2 sequences are LNHDA and SQIVND (reference sequence). CDR3 DNA: TGTGCCAGTACCCTGGCAGGATATAATTCACCCCTCCACTTT. Amino acid sequence: CASTLAGYNSPLHF. The variable domain in full, with the rest retrieved from reference TRBV19 and TRBJ1-6, is DGGITQSPKYLFRKEGQNVTLSCEQNLNHDAMYWYRQDPGQGLRLIYYSQIVNDFQKGDIAEGYSVSREKKESFPLTVTSAQKNPTAFYLCASTLAGYNSPLHFGNGTRLTVT.

This chain links TRBV12-5 with TRBJ1-4; D may be TRBD1 (6 bases). Per the germline V gene, CDR1 is LGHNT and CDR2 is FRNRAP. There are 17 residues in the CDR3. Trimming removed 7 bases from V and 0 bases from J, with 18 bases in between. CDR3 nucleotides: TGTGCTAGTGCCCATGGACAGACGCTTGCAACTAATGAAAAACTGTTTTTT. Protein: CASAHGQTLATNEKLFF.

This clone was seen a handful of times. This sequence joins TRBV4-1 and TRBJ1-1, with D perhaps TRBD1 (6 bases). The CDR3 totals 14 residues. V was pared by 1 base and J by 3 bases, with 9 bases between. CDR1 is MGHRA, CDR2 YSYEKL, per germline. The CDR3 reads CASSQGSGDTEAFF. CDR3 nucleotides: TGCGCCAGCAGCCAAGGATCAGGGGACACTGAAGCTTTCTTT.